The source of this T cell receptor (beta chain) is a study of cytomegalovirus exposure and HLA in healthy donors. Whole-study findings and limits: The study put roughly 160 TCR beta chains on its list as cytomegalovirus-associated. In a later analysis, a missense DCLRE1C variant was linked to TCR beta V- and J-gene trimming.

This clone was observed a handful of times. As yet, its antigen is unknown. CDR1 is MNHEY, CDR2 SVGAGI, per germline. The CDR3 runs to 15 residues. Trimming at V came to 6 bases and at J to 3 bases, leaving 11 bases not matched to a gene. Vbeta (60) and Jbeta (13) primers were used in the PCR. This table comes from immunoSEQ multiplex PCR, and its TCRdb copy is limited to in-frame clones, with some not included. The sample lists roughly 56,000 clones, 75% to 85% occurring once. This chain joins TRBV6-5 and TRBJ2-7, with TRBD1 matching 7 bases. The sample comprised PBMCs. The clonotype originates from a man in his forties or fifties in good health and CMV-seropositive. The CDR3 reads CASSPRDSNLYEQYF. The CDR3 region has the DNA TGTGCCAGCAGCCCCCGGGACAGCAATCTCTACGAGCAGTACTTC.